This entry concerns a single TCR beta chain. Antigen specificity is unknown. This sample is part of a study of cytomegalovirus exposure and HLA in healthy donors. When sampled, the donors appeared nominally healthy, though they likely had unrecorded immune exposures. General study findings and limits: Among the CMV-associated chains, a few were confirmed in vitro as specific for CMV antigens. Exclusion as indistinguishable affected some V segments, including TRBV6-2 and TRBV6-3.

Amplification used 60 Vbeta primers and 13 Jbeta primers. Sequenced by immunoSEQ multiplex PCR; TCRdb stores in-frame clones only, minus some. Of 130,000 or so clones listed, approximately 80% are singletons. CDR1 and CDR2 from the germline V gene are SGHRS and YFSETQ. J was trimmed by 1 base and V by 5 bases; bases with no gene match: 5. The CDR3 is 16 amino acids. The source is a woman aged 35 to 49 in good health and CMV-seronegative. This chain joins TRBV5-1 and TRBJ2-2, with 10 bases lining up with TRBD2. Sequenced input: PBMCs. CDR3 sequence reads: CASSFSGGMNTGELFF. The DNA of the CDR3 is TGCGCCAGCAGTTTTAGCGGGGGGATGAACACCGGGGAGCTGTTTTTT.